The rows below give T cell receptor beta chains drawn from one sample of a study of blood T cells in healthy people across ages. TCRdb independently ran MiXCR on the 5' RACE reads; one entry per CDR3 protein. Of about 680,000 distinct CDR3 sequences listed, 45% to 50% are singletons. Input material: blood. The receptors were sampled from a woman aged 60-75 years in good health. Both conserved end residues are part of each CDR3. D genes are given only for firm matches. Expanded clones get a size class; other rows say once, few or many, or leave the size out.

J	size	V	D	DNA	CDR3
TRBJ2-5	NA	TRBV4-2	NA	TGTGCCAGCAGCCAAGGCGGCGTCATCGGGGAGCAGTACTTC	CASSQGGVIGEQYF
TRBJ2-2	few	TRBV5-1	NA	TGCGCCAGCCAACCGAACACCGGGGAGCTGTTTTTT	CASQPNTGELFF
TRBJ2-1	once	TRBV4-3	NA	TGCGCCAGCAGCCAAGTCAGTAGCTCGGGTTACAATGAGCAGTTCTTC	CASSQVSSSGYNEQFF
TRBJ1-6	NA	TRBV2	NA	TGTGCCAGCAGGCAGGGTGGGGGTTCACCCCTCCACTTT	CASRQGGGSPLHF
TRBJ2-1	once	TRBV20-1	TRBD2	TGCAGTGCTAGGCCCCGACTAGCGGGAGCCTCCTACAATGAGCAGTTCTTC	CSARPRLAGASYNEQFF
TRBJ2-7	few	TRBV20-1	NA	TGCAGTGCTAGAGAGGGCGCAGGGGTACAGTACTTC	CSAREGAGVQYF
TRBJ2-3	few	TRBV28	NA	TGTGCCAGCAGTCCACCGGTTTATCGTAGCACAGATACGCAGTATTTT	CASSPPVYRSTDTQYF
TRBJ2-7	few	TRBV5-1	NA	TGCGCCAGCAGCCTGGACAAGGGGATCTCCTACGAGCAGTACTTC	CASSLDKGISYEQYF
TRBJ2-3	NA	TRBV6-5	NA	TGTGCCAGCAGTTACTCGAGGCGGACAAAGAGCACAGAGACGCAGTATTTT	CASSYSRRTKSTETQYF
TRBJ2-7	few	TRBV7-2	TRBD2	TGTGCCAGCAGCCCTTCAGCGGGAGGCACGGGAGAGCAGTACTTC	CASSPSAGGTGEQYF
TRBJ1-2	NA	TRBV9	NA	TGTGCCAGCAGCGGAGGACAGCCCCCCTATGGCTACACCTTC	CASSGGQPPYGYTF
TRBJ2-5	NA	TRBV13	NA	TGTGCCAGCAGTTCCGGGGCCCAAGAGACCCAGTACTTC	CASSSGAQETQYF
TRBJ2-1	NA	TRBV7-3	TRBD2	TGCGCCAGCAGCCCTACGGGGGGGGACTACGAGCAGTTCTTC	CASSPTGGDYEQFF
TRBJ2-5	few	TRBV5-1	NA	TGCGCCAGCAGTGTGGCGGTGGGGGGGACCCAGTACTTC	CASSVAVGGTQYF
TRBJ1-5	NA	TRBV21-1	NA	TGTGCCAGCAGCAATACAGGGTTGGACAATCAGCCCCAGCATTTT	CASSNTGLDNQPQHF
TRBJ1-2	few	TRBV2	NA	TGTGCCATTACGCGGACCGGGAGACTAAATAACTATGGCTACACCTTC	CAITRTGRLNNYGYTF
TRBJ2-2	NA	TRBV4-2	NA	TGTGCCAGCAGCGTAGGGGGAGGTGGGAGTATCACCGGGGAGCTGTTTTTT	CASSVGGGGSITGELFF
TRBJ2-7	NA	TRBV5-1	NA	TGCGCCAGCGGCTTGGCAGGGGGAGGCGAGCAGTACTTC	CASGLAGGGEQYF
TRBJ1-6	NA	TRBV12-3/TRBV12-4	NA	TGTGCCAGCAGTGGGGGGGACCGGAATTCACCCCTCCACTTT	CASSGGDRNSPLHF
TRBJ2-5	NA	TRBV30	TRBD1	TGTGCCTGGAGTCTGGGACAGGGGGCAGGGGAGACCCAGTACTTC	CAWSLGQGAGETQYF
TRBJ1-2	NA	TRBV7-9	NA	TGTGCCAGCAGCTTAGGGGGACGCTCCCGGGGGGACTATGGCTACACCTTC	CASSLGGRSRGDYGYTF
TRBJ2-6	NA	TRBV6-2/TRBV6-3	TRBD1	TGTGCCAGCACAACAGGGGGCGCAGCGGGGGCCAACGTCCTGACTTTC	CASTTGGAAGANVLTF
TRBJ1-2	many	TRBV4-3	NA	TGCGCCAGCAGCCATGACCGGGACGGCAACTATGGCTACACCTTC	CASSHDRDGNYGYTF
TRBJ1-4	few	TRBV28	NA	TGTGCCAGCAGCCCCGGGGGTTTGTCTAATGAAAAACTGTTTTTT	CASSPGGLSNEKLFF
TRBJ2-7	NA	TRBV5-5	TRBD1	TGTGCCGGCAGCCCCCGCCGGGACAGCTACGAGCAGTACTTC	CAGSPRRDSYEQYF
TRBJ1-4	NA	TRBV4-2	NA	TGTGCCAGCAGCCAAGTAGACGTCTTATCTGGTGAAAAACTGTTTTTT	CASSQVDVLSGEKLFF
TRBJ2-1	many	TRBV9	NA	TGTGCCAGCAGCCCCCGCCCGACGGTCTACAATGAGCAGTTCTTC	CASSPRPTVYNEQFF
TRBJ2-5	NA	TRBV5-6	NA	TGTGTCAGCAGCTTGGTCGGGAGAGAAGAGACGCAGTACTTC	CVSSLVGREETQYF
TRBJ2-7	few	TRBV9	NA	TGTGCCAGCAGCGCAAGCGTAGGCACATACGAGCAGTACTTC	CASSASVGTYEQYF
TRBJ2-1	many	TRBV14	NA	TGTGCCAGCAGCAAACAGAGCCTCGGGCGAAACGAGCAGTTCTTC	CASSKQSLGRNEQFF
TRBJ2-1	NA	TRBV6-6	TRBD2	TGTGCCAGCAGTCCCCAGCGGGAGGGCCGAGGCAATGAGCAGTTCTTC	CASSPQREGRGNEQFF
TRBJ1-3	NA	TRBV12-3/TRBV12-4	NA	TGTGCCAGCAGTTTGGGCAACTCTGGAAACACCATATATTTT	CASSLGNSGNTIYF
TRBJ1-4	NA	TRBV2	TRBD1	TGTGCCAGCACTCAGGGGGGTCTCGAAAAACTGTTTTTT	CASTQGGLEKLFF
TRBJ2-5	NA	TRBV24-1	NA	TGTGCCACCAAGGACCAGGGCCAAGAGACCCAGTACTTC	CATKDQGQETQYF
TRBJ1-2	NA	TRBV27	NA	TGTGCCAGCAAAAATAACTATGGCTACACCTTC	CASKNNYGYTF
TRBJ1-1	NA	TRBV12-3/TRBV12-4	NA	TGTGCCAGCAGTTTGTCTGACACTGAAGCTTTCTTT	CASSLSDTEAFF
TRBJ2-1	NA	TRBV7-2	TRBD2	TGTGCCAGCAGCTTAGGAGGGACTAGAGAAAATGAGCAGTTCTTC	CASSLGGTRENEQFF
TRBJ2-7	NA	TRBV20-1	TRBD2	TGCAGTGCTAGAGATCTACTAGCGGGAGTACTGGAAGCCTACGAGCGGTACTTC	CSARDLLAGVLEAYERYF
TRBJ2-3	NA	TRBV9	TRBD2	TGTGCCAGCAGCGTAACTAGCGGGAGTGGGGATACGCAGTATTTT	CASSVTSGSGDTQYF
TRBJ2-7	NA	TRBV20-1	NA	TGCAGTGCTAGAGATCAGCGGGCAAGCTCCTACGAGCAGTACTTC	CSARDQRASSYEQYF
TRBJ2-6	NA	TRBV7-3	NA	TGTGCCAGCAGCTTCTCCTGGACCCTCTCTGGGGCCAACGTCCTGACTTTC	CASSFSWTLSGANVLTF
TRBJ2-5	few	TRBV20-1	NA	TGCAGTGCTAGAGATCCCGATAAAGGGTCCGAGACCCAGTACTTC	CSARDPDKGSETQYF
TRBJ1-2	NA	TRBV6-5	TRBD1	TGTGCCAGCCGTTCGGCGAGGACAGGGGGCTTTGGCTACACCTTC	CASRSARTGGFGYTF
TRBJ1-2	few	TRBV4-2	NA	TGTGCCAGCAGCCAAGCTACCTCTAACTATGGCTACACCTTC	CASSQATSNYGYTF
TRBJ2-1	NA	TRBV20-1	NA	TGCAGTGCTAGGGGGGGTAGCAAAGGGCAAGATGAGCAGTTCTTC	CSARGGSKGQDEQFF
TRBJ2-7	NA	TRBV29-1	NA	TGCAGCGTTGCGTCCGGACAGCGCACCTACGAGCAGTACTTC	CSVASGQRTYEQYF
TRBJ2-2	NA	TRBV4-3	NA	TGCGCCAGCAGCCAAGATCACGCATCCGGGGAGCTGTTTTTT	CASSQDHASGELFF
TRBJ2-7	few	TRBV20-1	NA	TGCAGTGCTAGAGGGGGCAGGAGGGGTTACGAGCAGTACTTC	CSARGGRRGYEQYF
TRBJ1-2	NA	TRBV4-3	NA	TGCGCCAGCAGCCGTACGACAGGCGATCCCTATGGCTACACCTTC	CASSRTTGDPYGYTF
TRBJ2-5	many	TRBV11-3	TRBD2	TGTGCCAGCAGCCGATCAGGGCGGGGGGAGACCCAGTACTTC	CASSRSGRGETQYF
TRBJ1-4	NA	TRBV3-1	TRBD1	TGTGCCAGCAGCCAAGATGGGACAGACGAAAAACTGTTTTTT	CASSQDGTDEKLFF
TRBJ2-3	NA	TRBV4-2	NA	TGTGCCAGCAGCCAACTTCTCCGCGGCCACACAGACACGCAGTATTTT	CASSQLLRGHTDTQYF
TRBJ2-5	few	TRBV29-1	NA	TGCAGCGTTGTAAGTGTGACTTTCCAAGAGACCCAGTACTTC	CSVVSVTFQETQYF
TRBJ1-2	NA	TRBV30	NA	TGTGCCTGGACCAGGACCGGGGACTATGGCTACACCTTC	CAWTRTGDYGYTF
TRBJ2-5	few	TRBV12-3/TRBV12-4	TRBD2	TGTGCCAGCAGCTCTACTAGCGCCTCGGAGACCCAGTACTTC	CASSSTSASETQYF
TRBJ2-1	few	TRBV2	TRBD2	TGTGCCAGCAGTGATAATAGCGGGAGAGGCAATGAGCAGTTCTTC	CASSDNSGRGNEQFF
TRBJ1-1	NA	TRBV28	NA	TGTGCCAGCAGTCTCCCCGGACAACCCAACACTGAAGCTTTCTTT	CASSLPGQPNTEAFF